The 28 T cell receptor beta chains reported below all come from one sample, sequenced in a study of molecular identifiers for immune sequencing clone quantification. TCRdb passed the PCR reads through MiXCR, listing each CDR3 protein once. The sample lists hundreds of thousands of distinct CDR3 sequences, 25% seen once, with about 0.78% in the top ten. The sample consisted of naive CD8+ T cells from blood, with Jurkat cell RNA spiked in. Documented subset: FACS-sorted CD8+CD4-CCR7+CD45RA+ naive T cells. All receptors derive from a human donor in good health. Some libraries in this study had Jurkat cell RNA spiked in.

Many counts were recorded for this clonotype. The rearrangement joins TRBV6-5 to TRBJ2-3; D tentatively reads TRBD1 or TRBD2 (5 bases each). V lost 2 bases and J 6 bases, leaving 12 bases between the germline ends. The CDR3 consists of 14 residues. Per the germline V gene, CDR1 is MNHEY and CDR2 is SVGAGI. DNA for the CDR3: TGTGCCAGCAGTTACGTCGGGACCCCCGATACGCAGTATTTT. Its protein is CASSYVGTPDTQYF.

This clonotype has just a few counts. V and J are TRBV6-2 or TRBV6-3 and TRBJ2-7; TRBD2 agrees at 10 bases. This CDR3 has 16 amino acids. J was trimmed by 2 bases and V by 0 bases; bases with no gene match: 4. Germline CDR1 and CDR2: MNHEY and SVGEGT. Here the CDR3 reads CASSYSTSGDPYEQYF. The CDR3, as DNA: TGTGCCAGCAGTTACTCCACTAGCGGGGACCCCTACGAGCAGTACTTC.

The V and J genes are TRBV12-3 or TRBV12-4 and TRBJ1-1; no clear D gene. V gave up 3 bases and J gave up 1 base, with 15 bases separating them. This CDR3 spans 16 amino acids. CDR3 sequence reads: CASSFVLGQPNTEAFF. Written as DNA, the CDR3 is TGTGCCAGCAGTTTTGTCTTAGGGCAGCCGAACACTGAAGCTTTCTTT.

This clonotype was observed many times. The chain couples TRBV12-3 or TRBV12-4 to TRBJ2-3, with a possible D match to TRBD2 (5 bases). The CDR3 contains 16 residues. V lost 3 bases and J lost 4, with 17 bases in between. The CDR3 spells CASSFVAGQGADTQYF. As DNA, the CDR3 is TGTGCCAGCAGTTTCGTGGCGGGCCAAGGCGCAGATACGCAGTATTTT.

This clonotype was observed many times. This CDR3 is CASSTLGLSPEETQYF. Written as DNA, the CDR3 is TGTGCCAGCAGTACTCTGGGCCTTTCACCTGAAGAGACCCAGTACTTC. The chain combines TRBV6-6 with TRBJ2-5; D remains ambiguous. Germline V lookup: CDR1 MNHNY, CDR2 SVGAGI (reference sequence). This CDR3 has 16 amino acids. Deletions cut 5 bases from V and 3 bases from J, with 19 bases between.

This chain uses TRBV29-1 with TRBJ2-7, with TRBD2 identical over 12 bases. Germline CDR1 reads SQVTM; CDR2 reads ANQGSEA. The junction had 4 bases not matched to a gene; V was cut back by 4 bases and J by 3 bases. CDR3 length equals 14 residues. CDR3 sequence reads: CSVGLAGEGYEQYF. CDR3 sequence (DNA): TGCAGCGTTGGACTAGCGGGAGAGGGCTACGAGCAGTACTTC.

This clonotype was detected ten times or more. The chain couples TRBV6-2 or TRBV6-3 to TRBJ2-7; D is uncertain. The germline CDR1 and CDR2 sequences are MNHEY and SVGEGT. This CDR3 has 13 residues. The germline V and J ends were trimmed by 6 bases and 2 bases, with 11 bases remaining between them. CDR3 DNA: TGTGCCAGCAGGTTGGCCACTGCCTACGAGCAGTACTTC. This translates into CASRLATAYEQYF.

There are a few counts of this clonotype. V and J are TRBV18 and TRBJ2-5; D gene unclear. Germline values: CDR1 KGHSH, CDR2 LQKENI. CDR3 length equals 17 residues. V was shortened by 0 bases and J by 4 bases, with 18 bases between the two germline ends. This CDR3 is CASSPPKSGVARETQYF. The CDR3 DNA follows: TGTGCCAGCTCACCACCGAAAAGTGGTGTTGCTCGAGAGACCCAGTACTTC.

A note on this clonotype: This sequence may be a read error, since a much larger clone differs from it by one base. V is TRBV3-1 and J is TRBJ1-2; D possibly corresponds to TRBD1 (6 bases). Per germline, CDR1 LGHDT and CDR2 YNNKEL (reference sequence). The CDR3 runs to 14 residues. The CDR3 region is CAGSPGAANYGYTF. CDR3 coding DNA: TGTGCCGGCAGCCCGGGGGCAGCTAACTATGGCTACACCTTC.

For this clonotype: A much larger clone lies a single base off, so this may be a read error. The CDR3 coding sequence is TGTGCCAGCAGCTCCCCGGGACAGGGGCCCAATGAGCAGTTCTTC. Its translation: CASSSPGQGPNEQFF. This rearrangement joins TRBV5-3 to TRBJ2-1; 10 nucleotides agree with TRBD1. TRBV5-3 is designated an ORF whose function remains uncertain. The CDR3 runs 15 residues.

This clonotype was seen repeatedly, ten times or more. This chain connects TRBV20-1 to TRBJ2-7; D is undetermined. Germline assignment: CDR1 DFQATT and CDR2 SNEGSKA (reference sequence). The CDR3 extends over 13 amino acids. Trimming pared 1 base from V and 2 bases from J, leaving 9 bases between. The CDR3 DNA sequence: TGCAGTGCTAGAGTGGGCCCTGCCTACGAGCAGTACTTC. This translates into CSARVGPAYEQYF.

V and J are TRBV9 and TRBJ2-3; 9 bases map to TRBD2. The junction had 3 bases not matched to a gene; V was cut back by 0 bases and J by 4 bases. The CDR3 is 15 residues long. Germline V CDR1 and CDR2: SGDLS, YYNGEE. CDR3 sequence reads: CASSVGGGAPDTQYF. The DNA for the CDR3 is TGTGCCAGCAGCGTAGGCGGGGGGGCCCCAGATACGCAGTATTTT.

In DNA form, the CDR3 reads TGTGCCAGCAGCTTCGGGTACCTACAGGGGTTCGGAGAGACCCAGTACTTC. It translates to CASSFGYLQGFGETQYF. The chain carries TRBV7-2 and TRBJ2-5, with 7 nucleotides matching TRBD1. Unmatched junction bases numbered 14, after V lost 3 bases and J lost 4 bases. CDR1 is SGHTA and CDR2 is FQGNSA in the germline V gene. The CDR3 is made up of 17 amino acids.

With respect to this clonotype: An end of the junction does not agree with germline; a read error may underlie this. V and J are TRBV23-1 and TRBJ2-3; D ambiguous. TRBV23-1 is designated an ORF whose function remains uncertain. This CDR3 is 13 amino acids long. The CDR3 sequence is CASSQNAPDPQYF. CDR3 nucleotide sequence: TGCGCCAGCAGTCAAAACGCCCCAGATCCGCAATATTTT.

This sequence joins TRBV10-3 and TRBJ1-1; D is possibly TRBD1 (5 bases). CDR1 and CDR2 from the germline V gene are ENHRY and SYGVKD. The CDR3 runs to 18 residues. V lost 4 bases, J lost 2 bases, and 23 bases lay in between. The DNA of the CDR3 is TGTGCCATCAGTGGTCCCCATCGGGTTTCAGGGAGAAACACTGAAGCTTTCTTT. This gives the protein CAISGPHRVSGRNTEAFF.

On this clonotype: A clone one base away is much larger, so this may be a read error. The J gene is TRBJ1-1, the V gene TRBV28; D is unclear. The CDR3 is 15 residues long. Germline CDR1 MDHEN, CDR2 SYDVKM. The CDR3 reads CVSSSDFAWDTEAFF. The CDR3 DNA reads TGTGTCAGCAGTTCGGATTTTGCCTGGGACACTGAAGCTTTCTTT.

This sequence joins TRBV11-2 and TRBJ1-5; 8 nucleotides match TRBD1. V shed 1 base and J 6 bases; nucleotides not matched to a gene: 8. Germline assignment: CDR1 SGHAT and CDR2 FQNNGV. The CDR3 is made up of 16 amino acids. The CDR3 reads CASSLGPGGYGQPQHF. The DNA of the CDR3 is TGTGCCAGCAGCTTAGGCCCAGGGGGCTATGGTCAGCCCCAGCATTTT.

The V call is TRBV12-2, the J call TRBJ2-3. TRBV12-2 is designated a pseudogene. The CDR3 extends over 16 amino acids. CDR3 DNA: TGTGCAAGTCGCTTAATCCTAGACGTAGTCACAGATACGCAGTATTTT. This gives the protein CASRLILDVVTDTQYF.

This clonotype was counted many times. The chain employs TRBV7-8 and TRBJ1-4; no definite D call. The V end was cut by 2 bases, the J end by 8 bases, with 6 bases between. The CDR3 has 12 residues. The V gene's germline CDR1 is SGHVS and CDR2 FQNEAQ. CDR3 residues: CASSLNREKLFF. CDR3 nucleotides: TGTGCCAGCAGCTTAAACCGGGAAAAACTGTTTTTT.

The V call is TRBV19, the J call TRBJ2-2, with D tentatively TRBD1 (5 bases). Germline CDR1 is LNHDA and CDR2 is SQIVND (reference sequence). V gave up 3 bases and J gave up 1 base, with 12 bases separating them. The CDR3 loop spans 16 amino acids. The CDR3 DNA sequence: TGTGCCAGTAGTATCCCCTGGGGCGGGAACACCGGGGAGCTGTTTTTT. Translation gives CASSIPWGGNTGELFF.

This clonotype has more than one count but fewer than ten. The chain couples TRBV19 to TRBJ2-1; D uncertain. Germline CDR1 and CDR2: LNHDA and SQIVND (reference sequence). Between the trimmed V and J ends, which lost 7 bases and 5 bases, there was a span of 12 bases. This CDR3 is built from 13 residues. In DNA form, the CDR3 reads TGTGCCAGTACCACGGTGGGCCACAATGAGCAGTTCTTC. It yields the protein CASTTVGHNEQFF.

This clonotype was recorded a few times. The chain recombines TRBV7-9 with TRBJ2-2, with D perhaps TRBD1 or TRBD2 (6 bases each). The CDR3 has 17 amino acids. V was trimmed by 5 bases and J by 4 bases, leaving 20 bases between them. The germline gives CDR1 SEHNR, CDR2 FQNEAQ (reference sequence). The CDR3, as DNA: TGTGCCAGCAGCCAATCCACTCCGGGGGCAGGCACCGGGGAGCTGTTTTTT. As protein: CASSQSTPGAGTGELFF.

This clonotype was picked up many times. This chain uses TRBV29-1 with TRBJ2-3; tentatively, D is TRBD1 (6 bases). The CDR3 has 12 amino acids. Between the trimmed V and J ends, which lost 6 bases and 5 bases, there was a span of 12 bases. CDR1 and CDR2 (germline): SQVTM, ANQGSEA. CDR3 residues: CSVTGYGDTQYF. The CDR3 coding sequence is TGCAGCGTGACAGGCTATGGAGATACGCAGTATTTT.

In regard to this clonotype: The germline gene is not matched at one end of the junction; a read error may be the cause. This rearrangement joins TRBV3-1 to TRBJ2-7; 11 nucleotides match TRBD2. Per the germline V gene, CDR1 is LGHDT and CDR2 is YNNKEL (reference sequence). This CDR3 is built from 19 residues. This chain's CDR3 is CASSQDIAGGPSSSNEQYF. The DNA for the CDR3 is TGTGCCAGCAGCCAAGATATAGCGGGAGGGCCATCATCCTCCAACGAGCAGTACTTC.

V and J are TRBV20-1 and TRBJ2-2; D might be TRBD1 (6 bases). Per the germline V gene, CDR1 is DFQATT and CDR2 is SNEGSKA (reference sequence). The length of the CDR3 is 15 residues. V dropped 6 bases and J dropped 1 base, with 15 bases sitting between them. The CDR3 reads CSAHFIQGNTGELFF. CDR3 in DNA: TGCAGTGCCCACTTTATACAGGGGAACACCGGGGAGCTGTTTTTT.

Many counts were recorded for this clonotype. V usage is TRBV6-5 and J usage is TRBJ1-5; D is uncertain. Deletions cut 10 bases from V and 0 bases from J, with 13 bases between. Per the germline V gene, CDR1 is MNHEY and CDR2 is SVGAGI. The CDR3 sequence is 14 residues long. This CDR3 reads CATGPSYSNQPQHF. CDR3 DNA: TGTGCCACCGGGCCTTCTTATAGCAATCAGCCCCAGCATTTT.

Ten or more counts support this clonotype. The chain combines TRBV29-1 with TRBJ2-3, with 13 positions matching TRBD2. Germline lookup yields CDR1 SQVTM and CDR2 ANQGSEA. CDR3 length equals 18 residues. Trimming cost V 0 bases and J 2 bases; bases outside gene matches: 8. The CDR3 nucleotides are TGCAGCGTTGAAGAGGCTGGGACTAGCGGGGAATACACAGATACGCAGTATTTT. Protein: CSVEEAGTSGEYTDTQYF.

The chain is built from TRBV6-2 or TRBV6-3 and TRBJ2-1, with D uncertain. The V gene's germline CDR1 is MNHEY and CDR2 SVGEGT. Trimming shortened V by 6 bases and J by 8 bases, and 14 bases separated the two germline ends. The CDR3 runs to 13 residues. Here the CDR3 DNA reads TGTGCCAGCAGCCCGCCCCTCGGCGATGAGCAGTTCTTC. Residues: CASSPPLGDEQFF.